This is a list of T cell receptor beta chains from one sample in a study of blood T cell repertoires in COVID-19. Measured with immunoSEQ multiplex PCR; TCRdb has only the in-frame clones, and not every one. This repertoire shows tens of thousands of clones, more than 70% found once; its top ten account for approximately 15%. Material for sequencing was peripheral blood. The receptors were sampled from a man aged 65-85 years with active or convalescent COVID-19. The CDR3 runs from the conserved cysteine through the conserved F or W. The order of the fields is CDR3 length, J gene, clone size, D gene, V gene, CDR3 DNA, CDR3 protein. D genes are given only for firm matches. Rows give clone size only sometimes, using once, few, many, or a class for an expanded clone.

length: 15
J: TRBJ2-1
size: .
D: TRBD2
V: TRBV29-1
DNA: TGCAGCGTGACTAGCGGGGGCAACTCCTACAATGAGCAGTTCTTC
CDR3: CSVTSGGNSYNEQFF

length: 14
J: TRBJ2-3
size: few
D: .
V: TRBV2
DNA: TGTGCCAGCAGGGTGGCGGCAGGCACAGATACGCAGTATTTT
CDR3: CASRVAAGTDTQYF

length: 13
J: TRBJ2-7
size: few
D: .
V: TRBV10-3
DNA: TGTGCCATCAGGTGGACAGATGCCTACGAGCAGTACTTC
CDR3: CAIRWTDAYEQYF

length: 16
J: TRBJ2-7
size: .
D: .
V: TRBV19
DNA: TGTGCCAGTAGTACCCCAAGGGGGGGGCTGAGAAACGAGCAGTACTTC
CDR3: CASSTPRGGLRNEQYF

length: 14
J: TRBJ2-1
size: .
D: .
V: TRBV28
DNA: TGTGCCAGCAGTTTGGGGGGGGCAGAGGGTGAGCAGTTCTTC
CDR3: CASSLGGAEGEQFF

length: 15
J: TRBJ1-6
size: .
D: TRBD1
V: TRBV7-9
DNA: TGTGCCAGCAGCTTAATGGGGACAGCCGATTCACCCCTCCACTTT
CDR3: CASSLMGTADSPLHF

length: 13
J: TRBJ2-1
size: .
D: TRBD1
V: TRBV6-2/TRBV6-3
DNA: TGTGCCAGCGGCCGGACAGGGGGCCGTGAGCAGTTCTTC
CDR3: CASGRTGGREQFF

length: 17
J: TRBJ2-2
size: .
D: TRBD2
V: TRBV5-6
DNA: TGTGCCAGCAGCTTGGACCCCCTAGCGGTCAACACCGGGGAGCTGTTTTTT
CDR3: CASSLDPLAVNTGELFF

length: 16
J: TRBJ2-5
size: .
D: TRBD2
V: TRBV3-1/TRBV3-2
DNA: TGTGCCAGCAGCCAAGAGGGGACTAGCGGGGGTGAGACCCAGTACTTC
CDR3: CASSQEGTSGGETQYF

length: 14
J: TRBJ1-5
size: .
D: .
V: TRBV4-1
DNA: TGCGCCAGCAGCCCAGGGACAAGGGATAAGCCCCAGCATTTT
CDR3: CASSPGTRDKPQHF

length: 14
J: TRBJ1-2
size: few
D: .
V: TRBV5-1
DNA: TGCGCCAGCAGCGAAGGACAGACTAACTATGGCTACACCTTC
CDR3: CASSEGQTNYGYTF

length: 14
J: TRBJ2-3
size: .
D: .
V: TRBV10-3
DNA: TGTGCCACTACTTTGTCACGTGGTGCAGATACGCAGTATTTT
CDR3: CATTLSRGADTQYF

length: 14
J: TRBJ2-3
size: .
D: .
V: TRBV18
DNA: TGTGCCAGCTCACCCCCTTTTGAGCGGACGACGCAGTATTTT
CDR3: CASSPPFERTTQYF

length: 12
J: TRBJ2-3
size: .
D: .
V: TRBV28
DNA: TGTGCCAGCAGGTCTAGCACAGATACGCAGTATTTT
CDR3: CASRSSTDTQYF

length: 15
J: TRBJ1-6
size: .
D: TRBD1
V: TRBV6-5
DNA: TGTGCCAGCAGTCTACAGGGGATGGGGAATTCACCCCTCCACTTT
CDR3: CASSLQGMGNSPLHF

length: 13
J: TRBJ2-5
size: .
D: .
V: TRBV7-2
DNA: TGTGCCAGCAGCTTAACAAGAAAAGAGACCCAGTACTTC
CDR3: CASSLTRKETQYF

length: 15
J: TRBJ2-7
size: .
D: .
V: TRBV6-5
DNA: TGTGCCACCCGGGACCCAAGCCGGGACTCGGGGGAGCAGTACTTC
CDR3: CATRDPSRDSGEQYF

length: 13
J: TRBJ2-2
size: .
D: TRBD1
V: TRBV24-1
DNA: TGTGCCACGGGACAGGGGAAACCCGGGGAGCTGTTTTTT
CDR3: CATGQGKPGELFF

length: 16
J: TRBJ2-1
size: .
D: TRBD2
V: TRBV9
DNA: TGTGCCAGCAGCCTGACTAGCGGGGGGCTGGGGAATGAGCAGTTCTTC
CDR3: CASSLTSGGLGNEQFF

length: 14
J: TRBJ1-4
size: few
D: TRBD1
V: TRBV5-5
DNA: TGTGCCAGCAGTCGACAGGGGGCTGGAGAAAAACTGTTTTTT
CDR3: CASSRQGAGEKLFF

length: 15
J: TRBJ1-2
size: .
D: .
V: TRBV6-6
DNA: TGTGCCAGCAGCCCGCTGTCCCCCCACTACGATGGCTACACCTTC
CDR3: CASSPLSPHYDGYTF

length: 17
J: TRBJ2-5
size: .
D: TRBD2
V: TRBV5-1
DNA: TGCGCCAGCAGCTTCCCCACTAGCGGGGGGGCCGCGGAGACCCAGTACTTC
CDR3: CASSFPTSGGAAETQYF

length: 15
J: TRBJ1-6
size: .
D: TRBD1
V: TRBV9
DNA: TGTGCCAGCAGCGTAGCATGGGACAGGGCCTCACCCCTCCACTTT
CDR3: CASSVAWDRASPLHF

length: 13
J: TRBJ2-5
size: .
D: .
V: TRBV5-1
DNA: TGCGCCAGCAGCTATCGGGGGCAAGAGACCCAGTACTTC
CDR3: CASSYRGQETQYF

length: 15
J: TRBJ2-1
size: .
D: TRBD2
V: TRBV7-6
DNA: TGTGCCAGCAGCTTAGGAGGGTTAGCGGGTAATGAGCAGTTCTTC
CDR3: CASSLGGLAGNEQFF

length: 15
J: TRBJ2-5
size: .
D: .
V: TRBV5-1
DNA: TGCGCCAGCAGCTTGCTGACACACTACCAAGAGACCCAGTACTTC
CDR3: CASSLLTHYQETQYF

length: 13
J: TRBJ1-5
size: many
D: .
V: TRBV6-6
DNA: TGTGCCAGCACCGGGCGGGACAATCAGCCCCAGCATTTT
CDR3: CASTGRDNQPQHF

length: 14
J: TRBJ2-7
size: once
D: .
V: TRBV3-1/TRBV3-2
DNA: TGTGCCAGCAGCCAAGTATCACTAGTCTACGAGCAGTACTTC
CDR3: CASSQVSLVYEQYF

length: 16
J: TRBJ1-2
size: once
D: TRBD1
V: TRBV28
DNA: TGTGCCAGCAGTACACACCGGGACAGGGAATACTATGGCTACACCTTC
CDR3: CASSTHRDREYYGYTF

length: 15
J: TRBJ2-7
size: .
D: TRBD1
V: TRBV28
DNA: TGTGCCAGCGGGTCTACAGGGGGCGCCACCTACGAGCAGTACTTC
CDR3: CASGSTGGATYEQYF

length: 16
J: TRBJ1-6
size: .
D: .
V: TRBV7-9
DNA: TGTGCCAGCAGCTCCAGGGGTCAGGCGCATAATTCACCCCTCCACTTT
CDR3: CASSSRGQAHNSPLHF

length: 13
J: TRBJ1-1
size: .
D: .
V: TRBV6-6
DNA: TGTGCCAGCAGTTTCACAGGGTATGGTTCGGCTTTCTTT
CDR3: CASSFTGYGSAFF

length: 14
J: TRBJ1-5
size: few
D: .
V: TRBV6-5
DNA: TGTGCCAGCAGTTGGCGGAATAGCAATCAGCCCCAGCATTTT
CDR3: CASSWRNSNQPQHF

length: 14
J: TRBJ1-3
size: once
D: .
V: TRBV6-5
DNA: TGTGCCACCTTTGACAACTTCTCTGGAAACACCATATATTTT
CDR3: CATFDNFSGNTIYF

length: 17
J: TRBJ1-6
size: .
D: TRBD1
V: TRBV5-5
DNA: TGTGCCAGCAGCTTAGAACCCGGGACAGGGGCTACATCACCCCTCCACTTT
CDR3: CASSLEPGTGATSPLHF

length: 14
J: TRBJ1-1
size: .
D: .
V: TRBV6-5
DNA: TGTGCCAGCACATACTCCAGGGGTCAGACTGAAGCTTTCTTT
CDR3: CASTYSRGQTEAFF

length: 11
J: TRBJ2-3
size: .
D: .
V: TRBV6-5
DNA: TGTGCCAGCAGGTTCGTGGATACGCAGTATTTT
CDR3: CASRFVDTQYF

length: 17
J: TRBJ1-1
size: many
D: TRBD1
V: TRBV5-4
DNA: TGTGCCAGCAGCCACATACAAATACGGACAGGGGGAACTGAAGCTTTCTTT
CDR3: CASSHIQIRTGGTEAFF

length: 14
J: TRBJ1-1
size: .
D: .
V: TRBV2
DNA: TGTGCCAGCAGGACAGACAGCCAAGGGACTGAAGCTTTCTTT
CDR3: CASRTDSQGTEAFF

length: 12
J: TRBJ1-4
size: .
D: TRBD1
V: TRBV2
DNA: TGTGCCAGCGGCGACAGGGATGAAAAACTGTTTTTT
CDR3: CASGDRDEKLFF

length: 14
J: TRBJ2-1
size: .
D: .
V: TRBV5-5
DNA: TGTGCCAGCAGTTCAAATAGCCGAGGGAATGAGCAGTTCTTC
CDR3: CASSSNSRGNEQFF

length: 13
J: TRBJ2-7
size: .
D: TRBD1
V: TRBV12-3/TRBV12-4
DNA: TGTGCCAGCAACAGGGGCAGGGAATACGAGCAGTACTTC
CDR3: CASNRGREYEQYF

length: 12
J: TRBJ1-2
size: .
D: .
V: TRBV29-1
DNA: TGCAGCGTTGGTGAGCCGGGCTATGGCTACACCTTC
CDR3: CSVGEPGYGYTF

length: 14
J: TRBJ1-5
size: .
D: .
V: TRBV5-6
DNA: TGTGCCAGCAGCTTGGATGGGGGGTTTCAGCCCCAGCATTTT
CDR3: CASSLDGGFQPQHF

length: 13
J: TRBJ2-7
size: .
D: .
V: TRBV10-3
DNA: TGTGCCATCAGTGCTACAGGGCCCAGCGAGCAGTACTTC
CDR3: CAISATGPSEQYF

length: 15
J: TRBJ2-2
size: .
D: .
V: TRBV2
DNA: TGTGCCAGCACCCAGGCGAGCGGGTACACCGGGGAGCTGTTTTTT
CDR3: CASTQASGYTGELFF

length: 14
J: TRBJ2-2
size: few
D: TRBD1
V: TRBV6-6
DNA: TGTGCCAGCAGGGAACAGGGGATAACCGGGGAGCTGTTTTTT
CDR3: CASREQGITGELFF

length: 16
J: TRBJ2-1
size: .
D: TRBD1
V: TRBV5-1
DNA: TGCGCCAGCAGCCTCCGAGAACAGGGGGATTACAATGAGCAGTTCTTC
CDR3: CASSLREQGDYNEQFF

length: 13
J: TRBJ1-1
size: .
D: .
V: TRBV2
DNA: TGTGCCAGCAGGACAGGCCGGAACACTGAAGCTTTCTTT
CDR3: CASRTGRNTEAFF

length: 18
J: TRBJ1-4
size: .
D: .
V: TRBV19
DNA: TGTGCCAGTAGTCAATCGAGAGGGGGATTTGCAACTAATGAAAAACTGTTTTTT
CDR3: CASSQSRGGFATNEKLFF

length: 16
J: TRBJ1-4
size: .
D: TRBD1
V: TRBV4-1
DNA: TGCGCCAGCAGCCGACAGCCCGGGACAGATAATGAAAAACTGTTTTTT
CDR3: CASSRQPGTDNEKLFF

length: 13
J: TRBJ2-7
size: .
D: TRBD1
V: TRBV5-5
DNA: TGTGCCAGCAGGGGGACAGGGGCGAACGAGCAGTACTTC
CDR3: CASRGTGANEQYF

length: 13
J: TRBJ1-1
size: few
D: .
V: TRBV27
DNA: TGTGCCAGCGGTCAGAGCCGGGGAGCTGAAGCTTTCTTT
CDR3: CASGQSRGAEAFF